This TCR beta chain was documented in a study of control samples from healthy donors and cancer patients. TCRdb keeps only in-frame clones here, not all; method: immunoSEQ multiplex PCR. The table has nearly 200,000 clones, 90% to 95% seen once. The receptor was derived from a young man in good health. Sequencing input: blood.

For the CDR3, the DNA is TGTGCCAGCAGCGGACCGGGACCCAGGAACACTGAAGCTTTCTTT. Encoded protein: CASSGPGPRNTEAFF. V usage is TRBV7-9 and J usage is TRBJ1-1; possible D gene TRBD1, 5 bases. CDR3 length equals 15 residues. Between the trimmed V and J ends, which lost 5 bases and 1 base, there was a span of 14 bases. Looked up from germline, CDR1 is SEHNR and CDR2 is FQNEAQ (reference sequence).